This entry features one T cell receptor beta chain sequence. Its antigen is as yet unknown. This sample stems from a study of T cells expressing NK-cell markers. Across the study: Among eight sequenced donors, seven carried HCMV seropositivity while one was seronegative.

Whole-study results and caveats: Several donors showed these clonotypes also leading the CD3+CD56-NKG2C+ fraction. Roughly 1.0-8% of CD8+ T cells in more than five donors belonged to dominant NKG2C+ clonotypes.

The CDR3 has 13 residues. Germline V CDR1 and CDR2: MNHNS, SASEGT. The cDNA for TCR beta came from 5'RACE template switching with UMIs. TCRdb re-analyzed the 5' RACE reads; it lists each CDR3 protein once, without DNA. The listing contains about 110,000 distinct CDR3 sequences. The source is a woman between 18 and 69 years old in good health. The sequenced material came from blood T cells: a sorted CD56 or NKG2C T cell subset, CD4+ or CD8+ T cells, or bulk PBMC T cells (not recorded which). V and J are TRBV6-1 and TRBJ1-1. CDR3 in amino acids: CASSGVSNTEAFF.